The 18 T cell receptor beta chains given below trace back to one sample, sequenced in a study of blood T cell repertoires in COVID-19. Sequencing was performed with immunoSEQ multiplex PCR; in TCRdb, only in-frame clones are kept and a portion is missing. There are some 220,000 clones in the sample; around 85% occur only once, and about 2.5% lies in the top ten. What was sequenced was peripheral blood. All receptors derive from a woman between 65 and 79 years old with COVID-19, enrolled during active disease.

The chain recombines TRBV6-6 with TRBJ1-5; 8 positions agree with TRBD1. J gave up 10 bases and V 4 bases, and 12 bases lay outside the gene matches. This CDR3 is built from 15 residues. The V gene's germline CDR1 is MNHNY and CDR2 SVGAGI (reference sequence). Written as DNA, the CDR3 is TGTGCCAGCAGTTCGGGACAGGCCCATGTATCACCCCAGCATTTT. Its protein product is CASSSGQAHVSPQHF.

The chain employs TRBV7-9 and TRBJ2-7; perhaps TRBD1 as D (6 bases). This CDR3 has 14 residues. The germline CDR1 and CDR2 sequences are SEHNR and FQNEAQ (reference sequence). Trimming shortened V by 3 bases and J by 6 bases, and 15 bases separated the two germline ends. Here the CDR3 DNA reads TGTGCCAGCAGCTTTGTACAGGGAAGGACCGAGCAGTACTTC. Its translation is CASSFVQGRTEQYF. The variable domain in full, completed from reference TRBV7-9 and TRBJ2-7, reads DTGVSQNPRHKITKRGQNVTFRCDPISEHNRLYWYRQTLGQGPEFLTYFQNEAQLEKSRLLSDRFSAERPKGSFSTLEIQRTEQGDSAMYLCASSFVQGRTEQYFGPGTRLTVT.

The chain joins TRBV10-3 to TRBJ1-1, with TRBD1 identical over 7 bases. The CDR3 is 16 amino acids. The J segment lost 0 bases and the V segment lost 0 bases, leaving 4 bases of the junction unmatched. CDR1 is ENHRY and CDR2 is SYGVKD in the germline V gene. DNA of the CDR3: TGTGCCATCAGTGAGTCCCGACAGGGAATGAACACTGAAGCTTTCTTT. Amino acids: CAISESRQGMNTEAFF.

V is TRBV18 and J is TRBJ1-3; a weak D match, TRBD1 (5 bases). The germline V gene has CDR1 KGHSH and CDR2 LQKENI. The germline V and J ends were trimmed by 1 base and 3 bases, with 10 bases remaining between them. The CDR3 runs 15 residues. CDR3 DNA: TGTGCCAGCTCACCACTGCCAGGGTATGGAAACACCATATATTTT. Its translation: CASSPLPGYGNTIYF.

J is TRBJ2-5 and V is TRBV2; the match to TRBD2 covers 8 bases. After removal of 7 bases from V and 0 bases from J, the junction contained 4 bases not matched to a gene. The CDR3 consists of 14 residues. Germline V gene lookup returns CDR1 SNHLY and CDR2 FYNNEI. This CDR3 reads CASMRLANQETQYF. The CDR3, as DNA: TGTGCCAGCATGCGACTAGCGAACCAAGAGACCCAGTACTTC.

The genes are TRBV7-2 and TRBJ2-3; D remains ambiguous. The CDR3 runs to 13 residues. Trimming removed 5 bases at V and 2 bases at J, with 8 bases between. Per germline, CDR1 SGHTA and CDR2 FQGNSA. The CDR3 DNA sequence: TGTGCCAGCAGCACTGGGCACACAGATACGCAGTATTTT. Translating gives CASSTGHTDTQYF.

A few counts support this clone. The chain joins TRBV6-4 to TRBJ2-3; 11 positions agree with TRBD2. J lost 4 bases, V lost 0 bases, and 0 bases had no gene match. The CDR3 spans 15 residues. Germline V lookup: CDR1 MRHNA, CDR2 SNTAGT. CDR3 coding DNA: TGTGCCAGCAGTGACTCTAGCGGGAGGGCAGATACGCAGTATTTT. It translates to CASSDSSGRADTQYF.

V is TRBV7-2 and J is TRBJ2-3; a possible D gene is TRBD2 (7 bases). The CDR3 totals 15 residues. The germline V gene encodes CDR1 SGHTA and CDR2 FQGNSA. V was trimmed by 5 bases and J by 1 base, leaving 13 bases between them. The DNA for the CDR3 is TGTGCCAGCAGCCCGGCCGGGGGGCGCACAGATACGCAGTATTTT. This translates into CASSPAGGRTDTQYF.

The gene calls are TRBV29-1 and TRBJ1-2; the match to TRBD1 covers 10 bases. J was trimmed by 3 bases and V by 0 bases; bases with no gene match: 7. CDR1 SQVTM and CDR2 ANQGSEA come from the germline V gene. This CDR3 contains 16 residues. For the CDR3, the DNA is TGCAGCGTTGAAGAGATGGAGGACAGGGGGGACTATGGCTACACCTTC. This codes for CSVEEMEDRGDYGYTF.

V usage is TRBV5-8 and J usage is TRBJ2-1; possible D gene TRBD1, 5 bases. CDR3 length: 15 amino acids. Deletions cut 4 bases from V and 0 bases from J, with 11 bases between. CDR1 is SGHTS, CDR2 YDEGEE, per germline. The CDR3 DNA reads as TGTGCCAGCAGCCGGCAGGGCGGCTCCTACAATGAGCAGTTCTTC. Its protein is CASSRQGGSYNEQFF.

This sequence joins TRBV7-3 and TRBJ2-3, with 9 bases identical to TRBD1. This CDR3 has 16 amino acids. Germline CDR1 and CDR2: SGHTA and FQGTGA. Trimming removed 1 base from V and 3 bases from J; junction bases left unmatched: 5. For the CDR3, the DNA is TGTGCCAGCAGCTTAAAAGGTGGGACAGGGACAGATACGCAGTATTTT. This codes for CASSLKGGTGTDTQYF.

The rearrangement links TRBV6-1 to TRBJ2-2, with TRBD1 identical over 9 bases. In germline, CDR1 is MNHNS, CDR2 SASEGT. CDR3 length: 15 amino acids. Germline trimming cut 1 base from V and 3 bases from J; bases unmatched to any gene: 0. The CDR3 bases are TGTGCCAGCAGTGAAGGGACAGGGGACACCGGGGAGCTGTTTTTT. Protein product: CASSEGTGDTGELFF.

The chain carries TRBV24-1 and TRBJ1-5; D may be TRBD1 (5 bases). CDR1 is KGHDR, CDR2 SFDVKD, per germline. V lost 3 bases and J 0 bases, leaving 11 bases between the germline ends. The CDR3 totals 16 residues. DNA for the CDR3: TGTGCCACCAGTGATCGGGGGAGTTATAGCAATCAGCCCCAGCATTTT. Translating gives CATSDRGSYSNQPQHF.

This clone occurred once. The chain uses TRBV4-3 and TRBJ2-2, with TRBD1 identical over 8 bases. This CDR3 spans 16 amino acids. With 6 bases clipped from V and 3 bases from J, the junction kept 9 bases outside the gene matches. Germline assignment: CDR1 LGHNA and CDR2 YSLEER. For the CDR3, the DNA is TGCGCCAGCAGTGTACAGGGGGGAGATTACACCGGGGAGCTGTTTTTT. Protein product: CASSVQGGDYTGELFF.

This chain uses TRBV19 with TRBJ1-6; D remains unclear. The V end lost 0 bases, the J end lost 7 bases, and 10 bases lay between the germline ends. Per the germline V gene, CDR1 is LNHDA and CDR2 is SQIVND (reference sequence). The CDR3 consists of 15 residues. This CDR3 reads CASSIDGTLNSPLHF. The DNA of the CDR3 is TGTGCCAGTAGTATAGATGGCACGTTAAATTCACCCCTCCACTTT.

The chain carries TRBV6-2 or TRBV6-3 and TRBJ1-5; perhaps TRBD1 as D (6 bases). The CDR3 consists of 16 residues. From germline, CDR1 is MNHEY and CDR2 SVGEGT. V was clipped by 2 bases and J by 7 bases, with 18 bases between them. The CDR3 protein is CASSYGSGGWKQPQHF. The CDR3 region has the DNA TGTGCCAGCAGTTACGGCTCGGGGGGCTGGAAGCAGCCCCAGCATTTT.

CDR3 loop: CASSLERAGSKEQFF. CDR3 sequence (DNA): TGCGCCAGCAGCTTGGAACGGGCAGGGTCAAAAGAGCAGTTCTTC. The chain has TRBV5-1 and TRBJ2-1, with D maybe TRBD1 (5 bases). This CDR3 contains 15 residues. From germline, CDR1 is SGHRS and CDR2 YFSETQ. Trimming cost V 0 bases and J 10 bases, with 17 bases left between them.

The count of this clone is one. This sequence joins TRBV4-1 and TRBJ1-3; D is ambiguous. This CDR3 spans 17 amino acids. V lost 0 bases, J lost 1 base, and 13 bases lay in between. The germline V gene has CDR1 MGHRA and CDR2 YSYEKL. The CDR3 DNA is TGCGCCAGCAGCCAAGATAAACGGCGGGATTCTGGAAACACCATATATTTT. Translated, it gives CASSQDKRRDSGNTIYF.